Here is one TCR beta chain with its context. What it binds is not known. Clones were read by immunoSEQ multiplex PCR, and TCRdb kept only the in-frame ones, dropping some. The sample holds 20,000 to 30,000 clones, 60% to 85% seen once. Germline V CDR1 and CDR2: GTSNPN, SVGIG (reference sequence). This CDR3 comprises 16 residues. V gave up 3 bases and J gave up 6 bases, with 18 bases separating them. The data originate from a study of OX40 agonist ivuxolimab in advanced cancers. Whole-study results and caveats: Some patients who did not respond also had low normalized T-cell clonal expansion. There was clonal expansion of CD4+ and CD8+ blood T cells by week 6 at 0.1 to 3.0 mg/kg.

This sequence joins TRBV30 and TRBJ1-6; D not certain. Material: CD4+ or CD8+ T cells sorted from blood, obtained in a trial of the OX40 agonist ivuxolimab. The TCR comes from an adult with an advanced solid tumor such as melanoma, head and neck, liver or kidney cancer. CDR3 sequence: CAWRVKSSGFNSPLHF. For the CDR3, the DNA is TGTGCCTGGAGGGTTAAAAGTAGTGGCTTTAATTCACCCCTCCACTTT.